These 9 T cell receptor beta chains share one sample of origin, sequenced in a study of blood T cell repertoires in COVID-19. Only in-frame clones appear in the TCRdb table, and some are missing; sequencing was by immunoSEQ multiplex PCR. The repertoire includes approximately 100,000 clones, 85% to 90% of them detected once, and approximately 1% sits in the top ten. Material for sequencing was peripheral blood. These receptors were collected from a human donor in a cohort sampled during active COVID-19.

The CDR3 DNA sequence: TGTGCCAGCAGCTTTCCACCGGGACAGGGGGCGTACGAGCAGTACTTC. Translating gives CASSFPPGQGAYEQYF. J is TRBJ2-7 and V is TRBV7-2; 12 positions match TRBD1. V gave up 3 bases and J gave up 4 bases; unmatched junction bases: 7. Germline assignment: CDR1 SGHTA and CDR2 FQGNSA. The CDR3 loop spans 16 amino acids.

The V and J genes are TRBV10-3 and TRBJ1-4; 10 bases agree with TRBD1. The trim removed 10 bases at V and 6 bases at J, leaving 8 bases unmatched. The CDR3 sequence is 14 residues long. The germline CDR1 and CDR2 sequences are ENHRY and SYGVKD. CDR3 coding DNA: TGTGCCACAAAAAGGACAGGGGGAGATGAAAAACTGTTTTTT. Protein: CATKRTGGDEKLFF.

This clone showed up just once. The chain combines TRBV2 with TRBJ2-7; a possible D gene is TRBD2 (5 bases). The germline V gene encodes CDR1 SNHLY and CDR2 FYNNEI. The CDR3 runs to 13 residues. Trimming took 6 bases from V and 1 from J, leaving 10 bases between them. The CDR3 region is CASRETGSYEQYF. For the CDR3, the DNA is TGTGCCAGCAGAGAGACGGGGTCCTACGAGCAGTACTTC.

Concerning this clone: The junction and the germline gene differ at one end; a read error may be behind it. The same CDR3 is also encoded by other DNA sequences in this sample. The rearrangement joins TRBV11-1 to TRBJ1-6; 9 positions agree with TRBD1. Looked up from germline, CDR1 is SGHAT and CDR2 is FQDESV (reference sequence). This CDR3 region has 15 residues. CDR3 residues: CASSAGDRANSPLHF. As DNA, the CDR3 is TGTGCCAGCAGCGCCGGGGACAGGGCTAATTCGCCCCTCCACTTT.

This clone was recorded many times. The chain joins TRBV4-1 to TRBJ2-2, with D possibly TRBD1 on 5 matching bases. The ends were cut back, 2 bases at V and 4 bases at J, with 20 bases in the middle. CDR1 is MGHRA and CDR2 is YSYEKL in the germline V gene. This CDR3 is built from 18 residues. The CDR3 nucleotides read TGCGCCAGCAGCCAAATTCAACCCCATTCAAGGGGCACCGGGGAGCTGTTTTTT. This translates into CASSQIQPHSRGTGELFF.

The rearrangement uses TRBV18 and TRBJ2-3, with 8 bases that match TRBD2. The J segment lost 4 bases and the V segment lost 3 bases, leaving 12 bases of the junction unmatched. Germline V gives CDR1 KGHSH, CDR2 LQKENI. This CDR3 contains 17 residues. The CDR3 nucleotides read TGTGCCAGCTCACCTCTCCCTACCAGCGGGAGACCAGATACGCAGTATTTT. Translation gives CASSPLPTSGRPDTQYF.

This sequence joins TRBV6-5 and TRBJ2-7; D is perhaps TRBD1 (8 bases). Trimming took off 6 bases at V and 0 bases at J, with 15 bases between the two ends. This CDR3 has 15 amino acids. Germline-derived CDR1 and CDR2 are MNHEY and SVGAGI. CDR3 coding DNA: TGTGCCAGCAGGTACAGGGGGGGGCCCTCCTACGAGCAGTACTTC. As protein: CASRYRGGPSYEQYF.

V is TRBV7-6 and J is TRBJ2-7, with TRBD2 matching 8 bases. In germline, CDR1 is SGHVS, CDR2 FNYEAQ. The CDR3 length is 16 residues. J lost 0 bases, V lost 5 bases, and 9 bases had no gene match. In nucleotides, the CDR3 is TGTGCCAGCAGCCCACTGGCGGGGGGCCTCTCCTACGAGCAGTACTTC. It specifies CASSPLAGGLSYEQYF. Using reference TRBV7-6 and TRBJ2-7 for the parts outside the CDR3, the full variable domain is GAGVSQSPRYKVTKRGQDVALRCDPISGHVSLYWYRQALGQGPEFLTYFNYEAQQDKSGLPNDRFSAERPEGSISTLTIQRTEQRDSAMYRCASSPLAGGLSYEQYFGPGTRLTVT.

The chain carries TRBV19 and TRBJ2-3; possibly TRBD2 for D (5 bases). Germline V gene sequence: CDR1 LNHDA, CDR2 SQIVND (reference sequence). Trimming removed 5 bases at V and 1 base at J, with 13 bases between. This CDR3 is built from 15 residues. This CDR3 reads CASSPLRRGTDTQYF. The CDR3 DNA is TGTGCCAGTAGTCCCCTGCGGCGGGGCACAGATACGCAGTATTTT.